These T cell receptor beta chains were read from a single sample in a study of vaccination and CD4 T cells after COVID-19. The antigens of these receptors remain unknown. TCRdb re-derived calls from the PCR reads in MiXCR, one entry per CDR3 protein. The table has nearly 8,000 distinct CDR3 sequences, 50% to 75% seen once. The sample taken for sequencing was CD4+ T cells from blood, cultured in vitro. The receptors here all came from a human donor who had recovered from COVID-19. Each CDR3 is given with its conserved first and last residue. A D gene is named only where the DNA matches it firmly. A clone size is listed for some rows: how often the clone was seen (once, few, many), or a class if it is expanded.

>TRBV5-1|TRBJ2-5|once|TRBD2
CASSFNPGGQETQYF
TGCGCCAGCAGCTTTAATCCGGGGGGGCAAGAGACCCAGTACTTC
>TRBV28|TRBJ2-1|.|TRBD1
CASTTGDRGYNEQFF
TGTGCCAGCACCACTGGGGACAGGGGGTACAATGAGCAGTTCTTC
>TRBV2|TRBJ2-1|.|.
CASSVGGRNEQFF
TGTGCCAGCAGTGTAGGAGGCCGAAATGAGCAGTTCTTC
>TRBV20-1|TRBJ2-1|.|TRBD2
CSAKAGAGGSHYNEQFF
TGCAGTGCTAAAGCAGGAGCTGGCGGGAGCCACTACAATGAGCAGTTCTTC
>TRBV9|TRBJ1-2|once|TRBD1
CASSVEGTANYGYTF
TGTGCCAGCAGCGTAGAGGGGACAGCTAACTATGGCTACACCTTC
>TRBV28|TRBJ2-2|.|.
CASSFSGPGELFF
TGTGCCAGCAGTTTTTCAGGGCCCGGGGAGCTGTTTTTT
>TRBV11-2|TRBJ2-1|few|TRBD2
CASSLMGLAGVGEQFF
TGTGCCAGCAGCTTAATGGGACTAGCGGGGGTAGGCGAGCAGTTCTTC
>TRBV3-1|TRBJ2-3|.|TRBD1
CASSQKTDRGRTDTQYF
TGTGCCAGCAGCCAAAAAACCGACAGGGGGCGCACAGATACGCAGTATTTT
>TRBV3-1|TRBJ2-7|.|.
CASSPLSAPLYEQYF
TGTGCCAGCAGCCCCCTTTCTGCGCCGCTCTACGAGCAGTACTTC
>TRBV7-8|TRBJ1-5|.|.
CASSLSDYNQPQHF
TGTGCCAGCAGCTTATCCGATTACAATCAGCCCCAGCATTTT
>TRBV5-4|TRBJ1-1|.|.
CASSLTSSNTEAFF
TGTGCCAGCAGCTTGACCTCGTCGAACACTGAAGCTTTCTTT
>TRBV7-2|TRBJ2-2|large|.
CASSFGGHGNTGELFF
TGTGCCAGCAGCTTCGGGGGTCACGGGAACACCGGGGAGCTGTTTTTT
>TRBV6-1|TRBJ2-5|.|TRBD1
CASRKGQATKQETQYF
TGTGCCAGCAGGAAGGGACAGGCTACGAAACAAGAGACCCAGTACTTC
>TRBV11-2|TRBJ2-2|.|TRBD2
CASSFPSGSPGELFF
TGTGCCAGCAGCTTTCCCAGCGGGAGTCCGGGGGAGCTGTTTTTT
>TRBV2|TRBJ1-1|.|TRBD1
CASSERGHTEAFF
TGTGCCAGCAGTGAAAGGGGGCACACTGAAGCTTTCTTT
>TRBV11-2|TRBJ2-7|.|.
CASSLVLGEGYEQYF
TGTGCCAGCAGCTTAGTTTTGGGGGAAGGCTACGAGCAGTACTTC
>TRBV10-1|TRBJ2-3|few|TRBD2
CASSFGLADTDTQYF
TGCGCCAGCAGTTTCGGGCTAGCGGACACAGATACGCAGTATTTT
>TRBV20-1|TRBJ2-5|.|.
CSAHLETQYF
TGCAGTGCCCATTTAGAGACCCAGTACTTC
>TRBV7-9|TRBJ2-2|few|.
CASSLTRTSTGELFF
TGTGCCAGCAGCTTAACCCGTACATCGACCGGGGAGCTGTTTTTT
>TRBV23-1|TRBJ1-2|.|.
CASSQSGKGLRGYTF
TGCGCCAGCAGTCAATCGGGGAAGGGTCTAAGAGGCTACACCTTC
>TRBV5-4|TRBJ2-2|.|TRBD1
CASSPPGGGGTGELFF
TGTGCCAGCAGCCCTCCAGGGGGCGGCGGCACCGGGGAGCTGTTTTTT
>TRBV5-1|TRBJ2-5|.|.
CASSWQAQETQYF
TGCGCCAGCAGTTGGCAGGCCCAAGAGACCCAGTACTTC
>TRBV20-1|TRBJ1-5|.|.
CSATRSGPQHF
TGCAGTGCTACCAGGTCCGGGCCCCAGCATTTT
>TRBV7-2|TRBJ2-3|.|.
CASSRLRQTGDTQYF
TGTGCCAGCAGCCGACTACGACAGACAGGAGATACGCAGTATTTT
>TRBV2|TRBJ2-3|.|.
CASSEYSASTDTQYF
TGTGCCAGCAGTGAATATAGCGCTAGCACAGATACGCAGTATTTT
>TRBV6-1|TRBJ1-2|.|.
CASSEAGMGYTF
TGTGCCAGCAGTGAGGCGGGAATGGGCTACACCTTC
>TRBV11-1|TRBJ2-5|.|TRBD2
CASSPGGSGGAEETQYF
TGTGCCAGCAGCCCAGGGGGTAGCGGGGGGGCAGAAGAGACCCAGTACTTC
>TRBV2|TRBJ2-7|.|.
CASSVGASSYEQYF
TGTGCCAGCAGTGTAGGGGCGAGCTCCTACGAGCAGTACTTC
>TRBV29-1|TRBJ1-1|.|.
CSVVGGVNTEAFF
TGCAGCGTTGTTGGGGGGGTGAACACTGAAGCTTTCTTT
>TRBV19|TRBJ2-1|.|.
CASSIDRAGSSYNEQFF
TGTGCCAGTAGTATAGATCGGGCAGGATCGTCCTACAATGAGCAGTTCTTC
>TRBV25-1|TRBJ1-1|.|.
CASSVDSMNTEAFF
TGTGCCAGCAGTGTTGACAGTATGAACACTGAAGCTTTCTTT
>TRBV28|TRBJ1-2|few|TRBD1
CASSSGTVNYGYTF
TGTGCCAGCAGTTCCGGGACAGTCAACTATGGCTACACCTTC
>TRBV6-1|TRBJ1-6|.|.
CASSDVGRINSPLHF
TGTGCCAGCAGTGATGTTGGGCGGATAAATTCACCCCTCCACTTT
>TRBV11-2|TRBJ2-3|few|TRBD1
CASSLRGPDTQYF
TGTGCCAGCAGCCTAAGGGGGCCAGATACGCAGTATTTT
>TRBV28|TRBJ1-1|.|.
CASRENTEAFF
TGTGCCAGCAGAGAGAACACTGAAGCTTTCTTT
>TRBV2|TRBJ1-2|few|.
CASSAQMTSNYGYTF
TGTGCCAGCAGTGCCCAAATGACTTCTAACTATGGCTACACCTTC
>TRBV12-3/TRBV12-4|TRBJ2-3|few|.
CASRKTGSGTDTQYF
TGTGCCAGCAGGAAAACAGGGTCCGGGACAGATACGCAGTATTTT
>TRBV6-1|TRBJ1-3|.|.
CASSLENTIYF
TGTGCCAGCAGCCTAGAAAACACCATATATTTT
>TRBV7-9|TRBJ1-1|.|.
CASSPPGGMNTEAFF
TGTGCCAGCAGCCCCCCGGGCGGAATGAACACTGAAGCTTTCTTT
>TRBV6-2/TRBV6-3|TRBJ2-2|.|TRBD1
CASSSPHAGQGRLSGELFF
TGTGCCAGCAGTTCCCCTCACGCTGGACAGGGAAGGTTGTCCGGGGAGCTGTTTTTT
>TRBV6-1|TRBJ1-6|few|.
CASSVGEGRYNSPLHF
TGTGCCAGCAGTGTGGGCGAGGGGCGCTATAATTCACCCCTCCACTTT